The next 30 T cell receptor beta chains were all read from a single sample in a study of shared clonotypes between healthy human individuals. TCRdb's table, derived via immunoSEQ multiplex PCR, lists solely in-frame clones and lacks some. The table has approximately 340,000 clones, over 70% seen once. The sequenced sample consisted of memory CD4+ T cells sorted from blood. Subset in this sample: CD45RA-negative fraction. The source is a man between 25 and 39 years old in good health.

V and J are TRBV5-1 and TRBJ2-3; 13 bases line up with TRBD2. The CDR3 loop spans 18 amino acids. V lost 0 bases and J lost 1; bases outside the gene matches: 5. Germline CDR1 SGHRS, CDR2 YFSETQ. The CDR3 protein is CASSLATSGRSGTDTQYF. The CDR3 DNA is TGCGCCAGCAGCTTGGCGACTAGCGGGAGGTCGGGCACAGATACGCAGTATTTT. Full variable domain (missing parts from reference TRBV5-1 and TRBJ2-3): KAGVTQTPRYLIKTRGQQVTLSCSPISGHRSVSWYQQTPGQGLQFLFEYFSETQRNKGNFPGRFSGRQFSNSRSEMNVSTLELGDSALYLCASSLATSGRSGTDTQYFGPGTRLTVL.

In DNA, the CDR3 is TGTGCCAGCAGCTTATTTGCGGGTAACTATGGCTACACCTTC. Translation gives CASSLFAGNYGYTF. The chain employs TRBV5-8 and TRBJ1-2; D gene unclear. The CDR3 runs to 14 residues. Germline CDR1 and CDR2: SGHTS and YDEGEE. Trimming took off 2 bases at V and 1 base at J, with 9 bases between the two ends.

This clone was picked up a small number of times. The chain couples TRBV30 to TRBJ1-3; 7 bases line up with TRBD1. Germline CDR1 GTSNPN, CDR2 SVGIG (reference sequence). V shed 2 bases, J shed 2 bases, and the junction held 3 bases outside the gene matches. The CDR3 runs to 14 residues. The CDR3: CAWSPGQAGNTIYF. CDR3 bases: TGTGCCTGGAGTCCCGGACAGGCTGGAAACACCATATATTTT.

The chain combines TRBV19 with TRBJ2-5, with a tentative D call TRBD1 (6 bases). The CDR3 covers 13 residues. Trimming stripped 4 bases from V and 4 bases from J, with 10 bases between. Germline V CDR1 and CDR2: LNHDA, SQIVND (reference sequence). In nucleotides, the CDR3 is TGTGCCAGTAGTACTCTCAGGGGAGAGACCCAGTACTTC. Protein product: CASSTLRGETQYF.

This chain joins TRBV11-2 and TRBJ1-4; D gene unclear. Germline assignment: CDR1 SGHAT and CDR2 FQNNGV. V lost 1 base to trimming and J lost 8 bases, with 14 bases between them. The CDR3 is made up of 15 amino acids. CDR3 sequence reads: CASSLVARGGEKLFF. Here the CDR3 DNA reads TGTGCCAGCAGCTTAGTGGCACGTGGCGGAGAAAAACTGTTTTTT.

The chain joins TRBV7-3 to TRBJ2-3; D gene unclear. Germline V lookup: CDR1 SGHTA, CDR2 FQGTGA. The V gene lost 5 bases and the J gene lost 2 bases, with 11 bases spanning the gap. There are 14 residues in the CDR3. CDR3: CASSPGPYTDTQYF. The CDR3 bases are TGTGCCAGCAGCCCTGGACCATACACAGATACGCAGTATTTT.

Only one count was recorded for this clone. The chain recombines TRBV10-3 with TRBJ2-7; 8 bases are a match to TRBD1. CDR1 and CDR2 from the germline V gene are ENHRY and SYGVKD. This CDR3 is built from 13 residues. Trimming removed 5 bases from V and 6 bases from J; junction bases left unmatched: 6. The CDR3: CAISPQTGVEQYF. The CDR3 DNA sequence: TGTGCCATCAGTCCCCAGACAGGGGTCGAGCAGTACTTC.

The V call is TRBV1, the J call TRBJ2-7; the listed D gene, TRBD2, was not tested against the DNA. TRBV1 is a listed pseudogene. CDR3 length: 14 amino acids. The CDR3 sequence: CATPRRACGHEQYF. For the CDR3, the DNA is TGCGCAACCCCCCGGAGGGCCTGTGGCCACGAGCAGTACTTC.

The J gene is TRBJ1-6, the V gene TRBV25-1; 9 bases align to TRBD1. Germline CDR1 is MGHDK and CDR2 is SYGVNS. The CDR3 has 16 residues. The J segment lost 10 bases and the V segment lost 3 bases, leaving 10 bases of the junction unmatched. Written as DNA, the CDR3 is TGTGCCAGCAGTGATTCCTTTGGACAGGGGTGGTCACCCCTCCACTTT. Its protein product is CASSDSFGQGWSPLHF.

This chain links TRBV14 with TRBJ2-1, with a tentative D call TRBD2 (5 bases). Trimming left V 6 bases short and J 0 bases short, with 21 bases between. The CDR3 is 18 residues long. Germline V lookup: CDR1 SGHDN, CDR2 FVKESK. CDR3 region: CASSPSLGAAYSYNEQFF. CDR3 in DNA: TGTGCCAGCAGTCCCTCCCTCGGAGCGGCCTACTCCTACAATGAGCAGTTCTTC. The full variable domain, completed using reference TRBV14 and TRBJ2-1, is EAGVTQFPSHSVIEKGQTVTLRCDPISGHDNLYWYRRVMGKEIKFLLHFVKESKQDESGMPNNRFLAERTGGTYSTLKVQPAELEDSGVYFCASSPSLGAAYSYNEQFFGPGTRLTVL.

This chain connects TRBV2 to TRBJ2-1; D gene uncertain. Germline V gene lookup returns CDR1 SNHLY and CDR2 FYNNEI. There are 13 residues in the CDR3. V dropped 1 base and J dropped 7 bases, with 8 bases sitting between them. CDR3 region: CASSEVRVNEQFF. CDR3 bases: TGTGCCAGCAGTGAAGTTCGGGTTAATGAGCAGTTCTTC.

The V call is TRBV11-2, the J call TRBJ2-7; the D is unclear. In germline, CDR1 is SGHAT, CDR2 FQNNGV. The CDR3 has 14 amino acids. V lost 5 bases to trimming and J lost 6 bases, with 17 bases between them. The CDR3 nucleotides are TGTGCCAGCAGCCCTAACTTTTTCACCTCCGAGCAGTACTTC. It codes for CASSPNFFTSEQYF.

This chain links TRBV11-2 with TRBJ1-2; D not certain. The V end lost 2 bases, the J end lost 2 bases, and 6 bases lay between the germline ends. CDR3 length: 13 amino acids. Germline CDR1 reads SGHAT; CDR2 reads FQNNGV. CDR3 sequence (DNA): TGTGCCAGCAGCTTAAACATAAACTATGGCTACACCTTC. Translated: CASSLNINYGYTF. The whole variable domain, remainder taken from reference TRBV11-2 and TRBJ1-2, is EAGVAQSPRYKIIEKRQSVAFWCNPISGHATLYWYQQILGQGPKLLIQFQNNGVVDDSQLPKDRFSAERLKGVDSTLKIQPAKLEDSAVYLCASSLNINYGYTFGSGTRLTVV.

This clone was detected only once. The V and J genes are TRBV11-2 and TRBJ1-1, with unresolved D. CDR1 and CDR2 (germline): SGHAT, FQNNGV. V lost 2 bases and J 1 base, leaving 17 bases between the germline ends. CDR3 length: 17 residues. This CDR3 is CASSLFRSITGNTEAFF. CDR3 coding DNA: TGTGCCAGCAGCTTATTTCGGTCGATCACTGGGAACACTGAAGCTTTCTTT.

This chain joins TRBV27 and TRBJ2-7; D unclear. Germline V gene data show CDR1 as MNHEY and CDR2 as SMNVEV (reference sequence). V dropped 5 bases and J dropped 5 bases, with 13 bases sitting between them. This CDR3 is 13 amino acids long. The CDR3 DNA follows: TGTGCCAGCAGTCCTCGGGTTAGCAACGAGCAGTACTTC. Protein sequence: CASSPRVSNEQYF.

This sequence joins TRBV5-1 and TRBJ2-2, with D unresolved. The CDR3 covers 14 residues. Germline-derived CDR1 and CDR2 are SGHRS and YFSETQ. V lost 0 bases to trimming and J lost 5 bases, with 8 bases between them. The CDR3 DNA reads TGCGCCAGCAGCTTGGTGCTAGTTACCGGGGAGCTGTTTTTT. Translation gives CASSLVLVTGELFF.

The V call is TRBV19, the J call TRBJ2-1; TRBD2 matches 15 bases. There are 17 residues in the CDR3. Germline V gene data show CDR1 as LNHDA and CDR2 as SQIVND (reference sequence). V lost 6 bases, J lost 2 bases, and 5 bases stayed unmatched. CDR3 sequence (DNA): TGTGCCAGTAGCGGACTAGCGGGAGGGCCCCCCTACAATGAGCAGTTCTTC. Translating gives CASSGLAGGPPYNEQFF.

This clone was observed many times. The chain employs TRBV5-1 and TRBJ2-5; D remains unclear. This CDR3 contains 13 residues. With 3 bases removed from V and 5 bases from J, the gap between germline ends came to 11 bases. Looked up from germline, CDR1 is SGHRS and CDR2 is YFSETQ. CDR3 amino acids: CASSYSSDETQYF. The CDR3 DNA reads TGCGCCAGCAGCTATTCAAGTGACGAGACCCAGTACTTC.

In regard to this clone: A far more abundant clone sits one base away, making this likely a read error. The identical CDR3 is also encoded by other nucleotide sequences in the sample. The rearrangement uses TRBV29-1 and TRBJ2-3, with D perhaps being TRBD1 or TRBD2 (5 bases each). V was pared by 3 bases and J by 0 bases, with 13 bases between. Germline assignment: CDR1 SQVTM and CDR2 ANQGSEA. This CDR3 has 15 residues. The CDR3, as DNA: TGCAGCGTTGATGGACAAGGACTCAGCACAGATACGCAGTATTTT. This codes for CSVDGQGLSTDTQYF.

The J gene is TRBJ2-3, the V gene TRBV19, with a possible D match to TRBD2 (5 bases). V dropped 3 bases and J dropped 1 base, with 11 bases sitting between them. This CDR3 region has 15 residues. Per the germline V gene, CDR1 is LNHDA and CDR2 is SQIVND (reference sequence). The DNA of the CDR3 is TGTGCCAGTAGTATTCAAGGGAGAGGCACAGATACGCAGTATTTT. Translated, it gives CASSIQGRGTDTQYF.

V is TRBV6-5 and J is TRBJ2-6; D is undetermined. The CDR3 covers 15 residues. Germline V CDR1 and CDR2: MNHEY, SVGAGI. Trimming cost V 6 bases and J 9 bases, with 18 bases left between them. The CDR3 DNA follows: TGTGCCAGCAGGCCCGTTCGACGTAATCTCAACGTCCTGACTTTC. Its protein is CASRPVRRNLNVLTF.

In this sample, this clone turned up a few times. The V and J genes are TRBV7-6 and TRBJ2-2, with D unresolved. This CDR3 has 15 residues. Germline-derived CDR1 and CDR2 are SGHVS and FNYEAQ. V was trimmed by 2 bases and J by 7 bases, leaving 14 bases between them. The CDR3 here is CASSLTGQALGELFF. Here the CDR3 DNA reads TGTGCCAGCAGCTTAACTGGGCAGGCCCTCGGGGAGCTGTTTTTT.

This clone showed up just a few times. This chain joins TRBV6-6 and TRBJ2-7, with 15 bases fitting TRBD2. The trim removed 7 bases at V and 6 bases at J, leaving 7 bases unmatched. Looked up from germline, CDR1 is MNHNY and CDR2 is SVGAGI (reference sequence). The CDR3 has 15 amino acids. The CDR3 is CASTVGLAGGSEQYF. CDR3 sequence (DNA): TGTGCCAGCACTGTAGGACTAGCGGGAGGGAGCGAGCAGTACTTC.

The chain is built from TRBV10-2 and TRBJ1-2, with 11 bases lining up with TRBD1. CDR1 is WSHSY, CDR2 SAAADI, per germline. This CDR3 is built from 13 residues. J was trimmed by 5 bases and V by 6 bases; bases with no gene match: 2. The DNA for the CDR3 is TGCGCCAGCAGGGACAGGGGGCCTTATGGCTACACCTTC. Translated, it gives CASRDRGPYGYTF.

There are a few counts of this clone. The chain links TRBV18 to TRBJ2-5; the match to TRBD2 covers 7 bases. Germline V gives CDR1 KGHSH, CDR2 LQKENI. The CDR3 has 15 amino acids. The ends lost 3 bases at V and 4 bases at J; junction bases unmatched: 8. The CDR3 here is CASSPTGGGLETQYF. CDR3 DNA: TGTGCCAGCTCACCTACGGGAGGAGGATTAGAGACCCAGTACTTC. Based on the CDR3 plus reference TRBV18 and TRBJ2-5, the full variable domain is NAGVMQNPRHLVRRRGQEARLRCSPMKGHSHVYWYRQLPEEGLKFMVYLQKENIIDESGMPKERFSAEFPKEGPSILRIQQVVRGDSAAYFCASSPTGGGLETQYFGPGTRLLVL.

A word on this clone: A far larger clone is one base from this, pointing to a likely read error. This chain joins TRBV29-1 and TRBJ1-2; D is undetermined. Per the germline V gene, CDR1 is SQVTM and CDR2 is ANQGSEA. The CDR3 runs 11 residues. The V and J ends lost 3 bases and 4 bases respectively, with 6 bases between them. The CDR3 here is CSVEGGYGYTF. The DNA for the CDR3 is TGCAGCGTTGAGGGCGGCTATGGCTACACCTTC.

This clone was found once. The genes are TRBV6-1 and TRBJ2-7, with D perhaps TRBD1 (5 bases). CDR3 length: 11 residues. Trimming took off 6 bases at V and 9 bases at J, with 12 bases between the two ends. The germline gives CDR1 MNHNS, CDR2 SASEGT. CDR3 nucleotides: TGTGCCAGCAGGAACGTAGGGGCGCAGTACTTC. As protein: CASRNVGAQYF.

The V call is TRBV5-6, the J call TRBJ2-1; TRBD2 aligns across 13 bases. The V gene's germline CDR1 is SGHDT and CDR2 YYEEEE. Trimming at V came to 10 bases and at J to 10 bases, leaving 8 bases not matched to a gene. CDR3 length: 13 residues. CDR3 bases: TGTGCCGTAACTAGCGGGAGGGCCGACGAGCAGTTCTTC. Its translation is CAVTSGRADEQFF. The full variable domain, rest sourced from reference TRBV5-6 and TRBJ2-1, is DAGVTQSPTHLIKTRGQQVTLRCSPKSGHDTVSWYQQALGQGPQFIFQYYEEEERQRGNFPDRFSGHQFPNYSSELNVNALLLGDSALYLCAVTSGRADEQFFGPGTRLTVL.

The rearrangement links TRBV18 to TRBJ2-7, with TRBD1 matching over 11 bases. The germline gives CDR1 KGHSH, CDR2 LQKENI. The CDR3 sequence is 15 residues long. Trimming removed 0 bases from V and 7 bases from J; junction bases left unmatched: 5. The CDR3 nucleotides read TGTGCCAGCTCACCACCAGGACAGGGGGCTGGTGAGCAGTACTTC. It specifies CASSPPGQGAGEQYF.

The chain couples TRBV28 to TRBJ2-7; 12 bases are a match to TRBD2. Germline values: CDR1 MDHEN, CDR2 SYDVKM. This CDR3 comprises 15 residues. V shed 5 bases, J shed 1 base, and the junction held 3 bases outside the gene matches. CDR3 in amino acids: CASSPTSGGSYEQYF. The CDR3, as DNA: TGTGCCAGCAGTCCGACTAGCGGGGGATCCTACGAGCAGTACTTC. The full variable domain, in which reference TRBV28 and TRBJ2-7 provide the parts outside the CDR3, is DVKVTQSSRYLVKRTGEKVFLECVQDMDHENMFWYRQDPGLGLRLIYFSYDVKMKEKGDIPEGYSVSREKKERFSLILESASTNQTSMYLCASSPTSGGSYEQYFGPGTRLTVT.